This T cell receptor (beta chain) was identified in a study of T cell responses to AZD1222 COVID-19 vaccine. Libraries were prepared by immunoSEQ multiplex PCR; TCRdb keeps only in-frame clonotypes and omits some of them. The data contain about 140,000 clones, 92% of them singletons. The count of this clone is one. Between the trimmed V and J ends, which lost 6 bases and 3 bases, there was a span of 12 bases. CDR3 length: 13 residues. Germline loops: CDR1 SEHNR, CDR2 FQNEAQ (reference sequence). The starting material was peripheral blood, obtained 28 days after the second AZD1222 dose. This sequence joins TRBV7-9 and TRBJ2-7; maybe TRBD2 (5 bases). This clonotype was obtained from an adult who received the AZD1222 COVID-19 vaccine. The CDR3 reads CASSPSGYYEQYF. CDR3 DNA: TGTGCCAGCAGTCCCTCGGGGTACTACGAGCAGTACTTC.